The 11 T cell receptor beta chains presented below share a single source sample, sequenced in a study of sequential checkpoint blockade in melanoma. The data were produced by immunoSEQ multiplex PCR, yet TCRdb's version contains in-frame clones alone and is incomplete. The sample has 20,000 to 25,000 clones; 75% to 90% are singletons. Treatment of the sample: randomized to nivolumab then ipilimumab (arm A) or the reverse (arm B). The specimen was CD8+ T cells sorted from blood (inferred from file names), collected from a patient given nivolumab and ipilimumab in sequence. Receptors originate from a human donor with melanoma.

The V and J genes are TRBV27 and TRBJ1-4; 10 bases are a match to TRBD1. CDR3 size: 14 residues. The V and J ends lost 5 bases and 10 bases, in that order; junction bases with no gene match: 7. Germline CDR1 and CDR2: MNHEY and SMNVEV (reference sequence). CDR3 DNA sequence: TGTGCCAGCAGTCCGGGACAGGGGATTAGAAAACTGTTTTTT. It codes for CASSPGQGIRKLFF. The full variable domain, completed using reference TRBV27 and TRBJ1-4, is EAQVTQNPRYLITVTGKKLTVTCSQNMNHEYMSWYRQDPGLGLRQIYYSMNVEVTDKGDVPEGYKVSRKEKRNFPLILESPSPNQTSLYFCASSPGQGIRKLFFGSGTQLSVL.

This clone was counted only a few times. The genes are TRBV11-2 and TRBJ1-1, with D perhaps matching TRBD1 (6 bases). V was pared by 5 bases and J by 0 bases, with 13 bases between. The germline V gene encodes CDR1 SGHAT and CDR2 FQNNGV. The CDR3 contains 15 residues. The CDR3 protein is CASSKTGQMNTEAFF. The DNA of the CDR3 is TGTGCCAGCAGCAAAACCGGACAGATGAACACTGAAGCTTTCTTT.

The chain employs TRBV4-1 and TRBJ2-7; D is possibly TRBD2 (7 bases). Germline V lookup: CDR1 MGHRA, CDR2 YSYEKL. V lost 0 bases, J lost 6 bases, and 12 bases lay in between. The CDR3 has 14 residues. In DNA, the CDR3 is TGCGCCAGCAGCCAAGATGCAGGGGAGGGCGAGCAGTACTTC. Translation gives CASSQDAGEGEQYF.

The chain has TRBV4-1 and TRBJ2-5; 10 nucleotides match TRBD2. The DNA end is more similar to TRBJ2-7, so the J call may be wrong. The germline V gene has CDR1 MGHRA and CDR2 YSYEKL. The CDR3 has 15 residues. The CDR3 sequence is CASSHRLAGSYEQYF. The CDR3 DNA is TGCGCCAGCAGCCACAGACTAGCGGGTTCCTACGAGCAGTACTTC.

The chain uses TRBV9 and TRBJ2-7; TRBD2 matches at 9 bases. V was pared by 0 bases and J by 6 bases, with 1 base of the junction left unmatched. CDR3 size: 13 residues. Germline V gives CDR1 SGDLS, CDR2 YYNGEE. The CDR3 coding sequence is TGTGCCAGCAGCGTAGGCGGGAGGGGCGAGCAGTACTTC. Translating gives CASSVGGRGEQYF.

The V call is TRBV4-3, the J call TRBJ2-5, with D possibly TRBD1 on 6 matching bases. The germline V gene has CDR1 LGHNA and CDR2 YSLEER. This CDR3 contains 17 residues. V lost 1 base and J lost 5, with 20 bases in between. The CDR3 reads CASSQGVSDSGGETQYF. The CDR3 DNA sequence: TGCGCCAGCAGCCAAGGGGTTTCGGACAGCGGAGGTGAGACCCAGTACTTC.

Turning to this clone: Germline is not matched at one junction end, which may reflect a read error. The V call is TRBV6-1, the J call TRBJ2-7; D is undetermined. The germline V gene encodes CDR1 MNHNS and CDR2 SASEGT. The CDR3 runs 12 residues. CDR3 bases: TGTGCCAGCAGTCTCTTAGCAGCTGAGCAGTGCTTC. Translating it yields CASSLLAAEQCF.

V gene TRBV11-2 combines with J gene TRBJ1-2, with TRBD1 matching over 8 bases. CDR1 is SGHAT, CDR2 FQNNGV, per germline. CDR3 length equals 14 residues. The V segment lost 1 base and the J segment 2 bases; nucleotides outside the gene matches: 0. The CDR3 here is CASSLGTGNYGYTF. CDR3 DNA sequence: TGTGCCAGCAGCTTAGGGACAGGGAACTATGGCTACACCTTC.

The chain employs TRBV19 and TRBJ1-5; 8 nucleotides agree with TRBD1. Germline V gene data show CDR1 as LNHDA and CDR2 as SQIVND (reference sequence). Trimming cost V 3 bases and J 3 bases; bases outside gene matches: 1. The CDR3 totals 14 residues. In DNA form, the CDR3 reads TGTGCCAGTAGTATGGACAGGGTCAATCAGCCCCAGCATTTT. Protein sequence: CASSMDRVNQPQHF.

The chain joins TRBV28 to TRBJ2-2; TRBD2 matches at 8 bases. V trimming: 6 bases; J trimming: 6 bases; junction bases outside the gene matches: 3. CDR3 size: 13 residues. CDR1 and CDR2 (germline): MDHEN, SYDVKM. CDR3 coding DNA: TGTGCCAGCAGAACCGGGGGGGCCGGGGAGCTGTTTTTT. It yields the protein CASRTGGAGELFF.

The V call is TRBV6-1, the J call TRBJ1-3, with D perhaps matching TRBD1 (6 bases). Germline CDR1 MNHNS, CDR2 SASEGT. Trimming took 5 bases from V and 0 from J, leaving 11 bases between them. This CDR3 has 15 residues. CDR3 residues: CASSSRGNSGNTIYF. CDR3 nucleotides: TGTGCCAGCAGTTCCAGGGGTAACTCTGGAAACACCATATATTTT.